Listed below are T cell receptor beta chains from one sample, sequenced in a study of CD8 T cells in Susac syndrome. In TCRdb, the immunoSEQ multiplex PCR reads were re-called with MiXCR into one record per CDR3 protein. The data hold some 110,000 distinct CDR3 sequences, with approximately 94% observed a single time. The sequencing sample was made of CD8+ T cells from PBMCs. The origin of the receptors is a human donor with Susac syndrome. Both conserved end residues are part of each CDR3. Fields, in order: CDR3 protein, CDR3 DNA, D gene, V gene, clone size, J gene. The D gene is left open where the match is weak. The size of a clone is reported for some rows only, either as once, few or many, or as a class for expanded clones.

CDR3aa: CASSLEGGLAGNEQYF
CDR3nt: TGTGCCAGCAGCTTAGAAGGGGGACTAGCGGGGAACGAGCAGTACTTC
d_gene: TRBD2
v_gene: TRBV7-8
abundance: .
j_gene: TRBJ2-7

CDR3aa: CASSYSQTSGITDTQYF
CDR3nt: TGTGCCAGCAGCTATTCCCAGACTAGCGGGATCACAGATACGCAGTATTTT
d_gene: TRBD2
v_gene: TRBV3-1
abundance: .
j_gene: TRBJ2-3

CDR3aa: CASSVERGRNEQFF
CDR3nt: TGTGCCAGCAGCGTGGAGCGGGGCCGAAATGAGCAGTTCTTC
d_gene: TRBD2
v_gene: TRBV9
abundance: .
j_gene: TRBJ2-1

CDR3aa: CSVRKRPSPRGEQYF
CDR3nt: TGCAGCGTCAGAAAAAGACCTTCCCCTAGGGGCGAGCAGTACTTC
d_gene: .
v_gene: TRBV29-1
abundance: .
j_gene: TRBJ2-7

CDR3aa: CASTRVGNEQFF
CDR3nt: TGTGCCAGCACCAGGGTTGGGAATGAGCAGTTCTTC
d_gene: .
v_gene: TRBV9
abundance: .
j_gene: TRBJ2-1

CDR3aa: CASSQEDGGPTDTQYF
CDR3nt: TGCGCCAGCAGCCAAGAAGACGGGGGACCCACAGATACGCAGTATTTT
d_gene: .
v_gene: TRBV4-1
abundance: .
j_gene: TRBJ2-3

CDR3aa: CASRSPGQGAYEQYF
CDR3nt: TGTGCCAGCAGATCTCCGGGACAGGGGGCCTACGAGCAGTACTTC
d_gene: TRBD1
v_gene: TRBV13
abundance: .
j_gene: TRBJ2-7

CDR3aa: CASSLVDSNEQFF
CDR3nt: TGTGCCAGCAGCTTAGTCGACAGCAATGAGCAGTTCTTC
d_gene: .
v_gene: TRBV7-9
abundance: .
j_gene: TRBJ2-1

CDR3aa: CASRSPGAQYF
CDR3nt: TGTGCCAGCCGTTCCCCGGGGGCCCAGTACTTC
d_gene: .
v_gene: TRBV28
abundance: .
j_gene: TRBJ2-5

CDR3aa: CASSFRQGPLNTEAFF
CDR3nt: TGCGCCAGCAGCTTTCGGCAGGGCCCTTTGAACACTGAAGCTTTCTTT
d_gene: .
v_gene: TRBV5-1
abundance: .
j_gene: TRBJ1-1

CDR3aa: CASGDVMGSPLHF
CDR3nt: TGTGCCAGCGGGGACGTAATGGGTTCACCCCTCCACTTT
d_gene: .
v_gene: TRBV5-4
abundance: .
j_gene: TRBJ1-6

CDR3aa: CASGLAPGPPTDTQYF
CDR3nt: TGTGCTAGTGGTTTGGCCCCGGGACCGCCAACAGATACGCAGTATTTT
d_gene: .
v_gene: TRBV12-5
abundance: .
j_gene: TRBJ2-3

CDR3aa: CASSYEAGNQPQHF
CDR3nt: TGTGCCAGCAGTTACGAGGCAGGGAATCAGCCCCAGCATTTT
d_gene: .
v_gene: TRBV6-2/TRBV6-3
abundance: .
j_gene: TRBJ1-5

CDR3aa: CSAWDYSSTDTQYF
CDR3nt: TGCAGTGCGTGGGACTATTCTAGCACAGATACGCAGTATTTT
d_gene: TRBD2
v_gene: TRBV20-1
abundance: .
j_gene: TRBJ2-3

CDR3aa: CASSLSAQQETQYF
CDR3nt: TGTGCCAGCAGTTTATCTGCACAGCAAGAGACCCAGTACTTC
d_gene: .
v_gene: TRBV27
abundance: .
j_gene: TRBJ2-5

CDR3aa: CASSSIGDSGANVLTF
CDR3nt: TGTGCCAGCAGCTCTATAGGGGACTCTGGGGCCAACGTCCTGACTTTC
d_gene: .
v_gene: TRBV2
abundance: .
j_gene: TRBJ2-6

CDR3aa: CASSLAGQVTSYNEQFF
CDR3nt: TGCGCCAGCAGCTTGGCCGGACAGGTGACTTCCTACAATGAGCAGTTCTTC
d_gene: TRBD1
v_gene: TRBV5-1
abundance: .
j_gene: TRBJ2-1

CDR3aa: CASGSTSYEQYF
CDR3nt: TGTGCTAGTGGTTCAACCTCATACGAGCAGTACTTC
d_gene: .
v_gene: TRBV12-5
abundance: .
j_gene: TRBJ2-7

CDR3aa: CASSWGQGFEQYF
CDR3nt: TGTGCCAGCAGCTGGGGACAGGGGTTCGAGCAGTACTTC
d_gene: TRBD1
v_gene: TRBV5-4
abundance: .
j_gene: TRBJ2-7

CDR3aa: CASSYGGATGPYEQYF
CDR3nt: TGTGCCAGCAGTTACGGTGGGGCGACAGGGCCGTACGAGCAGTACTTC
d_gene: TRBD1
v_gene: TRBV6-5
abundance: .
j_gene: TRBJ2-7

CDR3aa: CASSLAGRLSYNEQFF
CDR3nt: TGTGCCAGCAGCTTAGCGGGACGGCTATCATACAATGAGCAGTTCTTC
d_gene: .
v_gene: TRBV7-9
abundance: few
j_gene: TRBJ2-1

CDR3aa: CASSIGGGHQLDEQFF
CDR3nt: TGTGCCAGTAGTATTGGGGGGGGGCACCAATTGGATGAGCAGTTCTTC
d_gene: .
v_gene: TRBV19
abundance: .
j_gene: TRBJ2-1

CDR3aa: CASSGGEAFF
CDR3nt: TGTGCCAGCAGTGGGGGGGAAGCTTTCTTT
d_gene: .
v_gene: TRBV7-9
abundance: .
j_gene: TRBJ1-1

CDR3aa: CASSLGTGLLYEQYF
CDR3nt: TGTGCCAGCAGCCTGGGGACAGGTCTCCTCTACGAGCAGTACTTC
d_gene: TRBD1
v_gene: TRBV14
abundance: .
j_gene: TRBJ2-7

CDR3aa: CASSGRPIYGYTF
CDR3nt: TGTGCCAGCAGTGGGCGGCCGATCTATGGCTACACCTTC
d_gene: .
v_gene: TRBV2
abundance: .
j_gene: TRBJ1-2

CDR3aa: CASSDETGGYTF
CDR3nt: TGTGCCAGCAGCGACGAGACAGGGGGCTACACCTTC
d_gene: TRBD1
v_gene: TRBV13
abundance: .
j_gene: TRBJ1-2

CDR3aa: CASSSGQVSYEQYF
CDR3nt: TGCGCCAGCAGCTCAGGACAGGTTTCCTACGAGCAGTACTTC
d_gene: TRBD1
v_gene: TRBV5-1
abundance: .
j_gene: TRBJ2-7

CDR3aa: CASSLDRSSGNTIYF
CDR3nt: TGCGCCAGCAGCTTGGATCGGAGCTCTGGAAACACCATATATTTT
d_gene: .
v_gene: TRBV5-1
abundance: .
j_gene: TRBJ1-3

CDR3aa: CASSLAGGYYEQYF
CDR3nt: TGTGCCAGCAGTTTAGCCGGCGGATACTACGAGCAGTACTTC
d_gene: .
v_gene: TRBV12-3/TRBV12-4
abundance: once
j_gene: TRBJ2-7

CDR3aa: CASSDGIGFPQHF
CDR3nt: TGTGCCAGCAGTGACGGAATAGGGTTTCCCCAGCATTTT
d_gene: .
v_gene: TRBV6-4
abundance: .
j_gene: TRBJ1-5

CDR3aa: CASSPSSGAYNEQFF
CDR3nt: TGTGCCAGCAGCCCGTCCTCAGGGGCCTACAATGAGCAGTTCTTC
d_gene: .
v_gene: TRBV7-3
abundance: .
j_gene: TRBJ2-1

CDR3aa: CSANPRGYNEQFF
CDR3nt: TGCAGTGCCAATCCTCGGGGGTACAATGAGCAGTTCTTC
d_gene: .
v_gene: TRBV20-1
abundance: .
j_gene: TRBJ2-1

CDR3aa: CASSPAGVTYGYTF
CDR3nt: TGCGCCAGCAGCCCGGCCGGGGTCACCTATGGCTACACCTTC
d_gene: .
v_gene: TRBV5-1
abundance: .
j_gene: TRBJ1-2

CDR3aa: CASSFSGNTEAFF
CDR3nt: TGTGCCAGCAGTTTTTCAGGGAACACTGAAGCTTTCTTT
d_gene: .
v_gene: TRBV12-3/TRBV12-4
abundance: .
j_gene: TRBJ1-1

CDR3aa: CASSQVGPQGAYEQYF
CDR3nt: TGCGCCAGCAGCCAAGTAGGGCCCCAGGGGGCCTACGAGCAGTACTTC
d_gene: TRBD1
v_gene: TRBV4-3
abundance: .
j_gene: TRBJ2-7

CDR3aa: CATSRDLRAETQYF
CDR3nt: TGTGCCACCAGCAGAGATCTCCGGGCGGAGACCCAGTACTTC
d_gene: .
v_gene: TRBV15
abundance: .
j_gene: TRBJ2-5

CDR3aa: CASSGTGGMISYEQYF
CDR3nt: TGTGCCAGCTCCGGGACAGGGGGCATGATTTCCTACGAGCAGTACTTC
d_gene: TRBD1
v_gene: TRBV2
abundance: .
j_gene: TRBJ2-7

CDR3aa: CASSLDRNTEAFF
CDR3nt: TGTGCCAGCAGCTTAGACCGGAACACTGAAGCTTTCTTT
d_gene: .
v_gene: TRBV11-3
abundance: .
j_gene: TRBJ1-1

CDR3aa: CASSFGAGASYEQYF
CDR3nt: TGTGCCAGCAGTTTCGGAGCGGGGGCCTCCTACGAGCAGTACTTC
d_gene: TRBD2
v_gene: TRBV27
abundance: .
j_gene: TRBJ2-7

CDR3aa: CAISVQGRDTGELFF
CDR3nt: TGTGCCATCAGCGTTCAGGGAAGGGACACCGGGGAGCTGTTTTTT
d_gene: .
v_gene: TRBV10-3
abundance: .
j_gene: TRBJ2-2

CDR3aa: CASSYTGLGETQYF
CDR3nt: TGTGCCAGCAGTTATACCGGGTTGGGGGAGACCCAGTACTTC
d_gene: .
v_gene: TRBV6-2/TRBV6-3
abundance: .
j_gene: TRBJ2-5